This TCR beta chain was sequenced for a study of control samples from healthy donors and cancer patients. CDR3 length: 14 amino acids. The germline V gene has CDR1 LNHDA and CDR2 SQIVND (reference sequence). Trimming cost V 1 base and J 6 bases, with 12 bases left between them. Data came from immunoSEQ multiplex PCR; TCRdb stores just in-frame clones and leaves some out. The sample includes about 55,000 clones, approximately 86% of them seen just once. This sequence originates from a man aged 50 to 59 in good health. The material sequenced was blood. The chain recombines TRBV19 with TRBJ1-1; no firm D call. For the CDR3, the DNA is TGTGCCAGTAGTATAGCCGGTTACAGTCCTGAAGCTTTCTTT. This translates into CASSIAGYSPEAFF.